This TCR beta chain was identified in a study of T cells in Graves' hyperthyroidism and ophthalmopathy. This clonotype appeared many times. What it binds is not known. Whole-study findings and limits: Patients with ophthalmopathy were separated from those with stable hyperthyroidism by a 13 V-J model.

From RNA transcripts, TCR beta CDR3 regions were amplified. RT-PCR in the first round (using the HTBI primer set) targeted the TCR CDR3. MiXCR, applied by TCRdb to the multiplex PCR reads, yields one record per CDR3 protein. The sample records 530,000 or so distinct CDR3 sequences, less than 25% being singletons. PBMCs came from around 9.7 ml fresh peripheral blood. The TCR originated in a woman under 40 with Graves' ophthalmopathy. The specimen was blood.

CDR3: CSATSLLAPQETQYF. The CDR3 nucleotides are TGCAGTGCTACCTCGCTACTAGCGCCACAAGAGACCCAGTACTTC. The J gene is TRBJ2-5, the V gene TRBV20-1; 7 bases are a match to TRBD2. The CDR3 covers 15 residues. Per germline, CDR1 DFQATT and CDR2 SNEGSKA (reference sequence). The V and J ends lost 4 bases and 2 bases, in that order; junction bases with no gene match: 10.